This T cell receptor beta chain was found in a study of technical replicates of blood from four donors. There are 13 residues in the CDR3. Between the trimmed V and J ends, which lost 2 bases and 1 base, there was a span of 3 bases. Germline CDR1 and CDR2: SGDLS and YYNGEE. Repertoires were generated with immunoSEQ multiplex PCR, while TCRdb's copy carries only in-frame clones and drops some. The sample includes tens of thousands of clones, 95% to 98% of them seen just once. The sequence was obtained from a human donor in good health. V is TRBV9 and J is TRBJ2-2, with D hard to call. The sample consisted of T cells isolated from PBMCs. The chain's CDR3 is CASSVRNTGELFF. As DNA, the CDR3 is TGTGCCAGCAGCGTGAGGAACACCGGGGAGCTGTTTTTT.